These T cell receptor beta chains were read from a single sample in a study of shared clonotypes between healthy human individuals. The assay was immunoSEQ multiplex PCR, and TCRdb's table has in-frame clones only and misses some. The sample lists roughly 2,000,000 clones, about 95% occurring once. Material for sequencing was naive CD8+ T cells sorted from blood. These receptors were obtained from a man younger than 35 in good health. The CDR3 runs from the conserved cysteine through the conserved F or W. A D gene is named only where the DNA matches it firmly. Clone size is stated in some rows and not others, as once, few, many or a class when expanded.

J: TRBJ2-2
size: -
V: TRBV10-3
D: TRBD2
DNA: TGTGCCATCAGTGAGTCCGGGACTAGCGGGAGTGGCACCGGGGAGCTGTTTTTT
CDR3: CAISESGTSGSGTGELFF

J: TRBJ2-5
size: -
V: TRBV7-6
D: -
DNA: TGTGCCAGCAGCTTACGCGGGCCCACAGTAGAGACCCAGTACTTC
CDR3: CASSLRGPTVETQYF

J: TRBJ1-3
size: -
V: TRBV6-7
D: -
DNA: TGTGCCAGCAGTTACCGGGACCTGAGTGGAAACACCATATATTTT
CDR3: CASSYRDLSGNTIYF

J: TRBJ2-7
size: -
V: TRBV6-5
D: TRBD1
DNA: TGTGCCAGCAGTTACTCAAACAGGGGCACCGAGCAGTACTTC
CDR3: CASSYSNRGTEQYF

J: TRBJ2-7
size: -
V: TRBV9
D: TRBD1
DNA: TGTGCCAGCAGCGTCCAGGGGGAGCCCTACGAGCAGTACTTC
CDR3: CASSVQGEPYEQYF

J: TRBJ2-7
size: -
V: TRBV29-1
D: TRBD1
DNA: TGCAGCGTTGAAGATTTTGGGGACAGGGGTTTTTACGAGCAGTACTTC
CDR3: CSVEDFGDRGFYEQYF

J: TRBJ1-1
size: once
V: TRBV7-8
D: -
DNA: TGTGCCAGCAGCTTAGTCGGGTCAGGCGAAGCTTTCTTT
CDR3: CASSLVGSGEAFF

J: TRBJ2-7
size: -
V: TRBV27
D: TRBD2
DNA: TGTGCCAGCAGTTATTCCGGGACTAGCGGCTACGAGCAGTACTTC
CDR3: CASSYSGTSGYEQYF

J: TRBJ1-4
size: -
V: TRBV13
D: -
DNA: TGTGCCAGCAGCTCCCGGGACACCGGAGAAAAACTGTTTTTT
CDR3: CASSSRDTGEKLFF

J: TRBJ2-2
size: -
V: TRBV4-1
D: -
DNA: TGCGCCAGCAGCCAAGTAGGGACCTCCAACACCGGGGAGCTGTTTTTT
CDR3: CASSQVGTSNTGELFF

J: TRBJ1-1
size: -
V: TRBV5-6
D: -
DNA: TGTGCCAGCAGCCCGACCGGGGCGAACACTGAAGCTTTCTTT
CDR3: CASSPTGANTEAFF

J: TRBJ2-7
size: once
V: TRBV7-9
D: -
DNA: TGTGCCAGCAGCTTAACGGTGGGAGCTAGATCCTACGAGCAGTACTTC
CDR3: CASSLTVGARSYEQYF

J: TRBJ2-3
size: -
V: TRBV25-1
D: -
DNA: TGTGCCAGCAGTGATTTTGGACTATCGGCAGATACGCAGTATTTT
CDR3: CASSDFGLSADTQYF

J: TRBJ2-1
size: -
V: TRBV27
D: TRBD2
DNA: TGTGCCAGCAGTTTAGGTGCGGGAGGCCTCAATGAGCAGTTCTTC
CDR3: CASSLGAGGLNEQFF

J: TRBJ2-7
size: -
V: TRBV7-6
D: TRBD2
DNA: TGTGCCAGCAGCTCCTCAGCGGGAGAGGGCCCTCGGGAGCAGTACTTC
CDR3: CASSSSAGEGPREQYF

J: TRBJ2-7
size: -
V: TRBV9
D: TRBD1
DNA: TGTGCCAGCAGCGTAGAGGGACAGGGGTTGAACGAGCAGTACTTC
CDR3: CASSVEGQGLNEQYF

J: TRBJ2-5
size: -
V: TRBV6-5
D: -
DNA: TGTGCCAGCAGTTCCCACGACGGTCAAGAGACCCAGTACTTC
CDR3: CASSSHDGQETQYF

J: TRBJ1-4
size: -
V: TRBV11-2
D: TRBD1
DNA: TGTGCCAGCAGCCCCGCCTCCGGTTGGGACAGCCTGTTTTTT
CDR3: CASSPASGWDSLFF

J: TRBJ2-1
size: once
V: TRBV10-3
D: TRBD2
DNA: TGTGCCATCAGGGCTAGCGGGATAGACAATGAGCAGTTCTTC
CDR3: CAIRASGIDNEQFF

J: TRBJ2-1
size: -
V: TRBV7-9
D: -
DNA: TGTGCCAGCAGACGAGGCGTAGCAAATGAGCAGTTCTTC
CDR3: CASRRGVANEQFF

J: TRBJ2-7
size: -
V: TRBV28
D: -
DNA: TGTGCCAGCAGTCCGGACAGCTACGAGCAGTACTTC
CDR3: CASSPDSYEQYF

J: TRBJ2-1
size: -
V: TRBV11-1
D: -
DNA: TGTGCCAGCAGCTTTGACAGTTACTACAATGAGCAGTTCTTC
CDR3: CASSFDSYYNEQFF

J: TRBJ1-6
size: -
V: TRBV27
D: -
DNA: TGTGCCAGCAGTGTGGCACTTCTCGTGAATTCACCCCTCCACTTT
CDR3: CASSVALLVNSPLHF

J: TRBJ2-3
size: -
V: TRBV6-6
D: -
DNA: TGTGCCAGCAGAACTAGCCAGTACCCAAGCACAGATACGCAGTATTTT
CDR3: CASRTSQYPSTDTQYF

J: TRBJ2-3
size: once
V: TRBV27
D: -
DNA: TGTGCCAGCAGCCCACGGGGGTGGAACACAGATACGCAGTATTTT
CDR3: CASSPRGWNTDTQYF

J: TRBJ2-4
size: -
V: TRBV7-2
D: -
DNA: TGTGCCAGCAGCTCGGAGACAGCCCCAGCCAAAAACATTCAGTACTTC
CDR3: CASSSETAPAKNIQYF

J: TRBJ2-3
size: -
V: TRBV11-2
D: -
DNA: TGTGCCAGCAGCTTAGTTTTGGCCGGGAGCACAGATACGCAGTATTTT
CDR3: CASSLVLAGSTDTQYF

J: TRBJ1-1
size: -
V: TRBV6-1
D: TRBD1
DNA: TGTGCCAGCAGTGATCTGACAGGGGACACTGAAGCTTTCTTT
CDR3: CASSDLTGDTEAFF

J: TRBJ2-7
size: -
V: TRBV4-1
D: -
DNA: TGCGCCAGCAGCCAGGATTTAGCTAGTGGGACCTACGAGCAGTACTTC
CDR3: CASSQDLASGTYEQYF

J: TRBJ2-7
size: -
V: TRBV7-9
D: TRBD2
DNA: TGTGCCAGCAGCTCGAGAGATAGGACTAGCGGGGAATCCTACGAGCAGTACTTC
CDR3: CASSSRDRTSGESYEQYF

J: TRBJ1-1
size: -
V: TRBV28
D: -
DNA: TGTGCCAGCAGTTTGGCAGGAGGGGACACTGAAGCTTTCTTT
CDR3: CASSLAGGDTEAFF

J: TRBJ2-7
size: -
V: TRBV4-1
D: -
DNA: TGCGCCAGCAGCCGCATCGGGGAAGCGGACGAGCAGTACTTC
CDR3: CASSRIGEADEQYF

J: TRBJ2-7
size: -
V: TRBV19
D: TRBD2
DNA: TGTGCCACCCGGTTGACTAGCGGGAGTTACGAGCAGTACTTC
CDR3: CATRLTSGSYEQYF

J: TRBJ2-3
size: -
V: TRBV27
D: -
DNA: TGTGCCAGCAAAAAGGCGGATACGCAGTATTTT
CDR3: CASKKADTQYF

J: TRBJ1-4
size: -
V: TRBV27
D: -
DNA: TGTGCCAGCAGTTTAACTCTCGGGGACATTAATGAAAAACTGTTTTTT
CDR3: CASSLTLGDINEKLFF

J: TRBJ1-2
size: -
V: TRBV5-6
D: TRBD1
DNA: TGTGCCAGCAGCTTAGGAGGGGGCGCGTGGAATGGCTACACCTTC
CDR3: CASSLGGGAWNGYTF

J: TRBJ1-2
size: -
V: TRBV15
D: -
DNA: TGTGCCACCAGCCCCGGACGGGACTATGGCTACACCTTC
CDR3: CATSPGRDYGYTF

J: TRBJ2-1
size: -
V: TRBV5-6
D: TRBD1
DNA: TGTGCCAGCAGCACGGGACAGGGGCATGGTGAGCAGTTCTTC
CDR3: CASSTGQGHGEQFF

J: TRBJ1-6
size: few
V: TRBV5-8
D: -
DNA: TGTGCCAGCAGCTTGGAAGGGGGGAATTCACCCCTCCACTTT
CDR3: CASSLEGGNSPLHF

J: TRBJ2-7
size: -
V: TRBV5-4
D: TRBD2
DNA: TGTGCCAGCAGCTTGGAAAGCGGGGGAAACTACGAGCAGTACTTC
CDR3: CASSLESGGNYEQYF

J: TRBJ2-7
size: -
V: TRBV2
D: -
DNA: TGTGCCAGCAGTGAAGGTCCAGAGTCCTACGAGCAGTACTTC
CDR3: CASSEGPESYEQYF

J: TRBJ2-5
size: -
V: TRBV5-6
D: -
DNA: TGTGCCAGCAGGCCGAAGTACAGTCAGGAGACCCAGTACTTC
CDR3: CASRPKYSQETQYF

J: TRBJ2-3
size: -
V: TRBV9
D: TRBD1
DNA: TGTGCCAGCAGCGTAGAGGGGACAGGGGATAGAGATACGCAGTATTTT
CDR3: CASSVEGTGDRDTQYF

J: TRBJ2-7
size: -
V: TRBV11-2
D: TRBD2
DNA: TGTGCCAGCAGCTTATCGGCTAGCGGGGGTTACGAGCAGTACTTC
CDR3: CASSLSASGGYEQYF

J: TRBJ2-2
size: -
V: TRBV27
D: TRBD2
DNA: TGTGCCAGCAGTTTACTAGCGGGGTCGAGCACCGGGGAGCTGTTTTTT
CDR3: CASSLLAGSSTGELFF

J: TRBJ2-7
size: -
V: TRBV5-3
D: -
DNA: TGTGCCAGAAGCTTGGCGTCAGGTGGATTCCCCTACGAGCAGTACTTC
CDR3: CARSLASGGFPYEQYF

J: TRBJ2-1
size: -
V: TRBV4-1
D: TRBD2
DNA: TGCGCCAGCAGCCAAGGTCTAGCGGGCCCCTACAATGAGCAGTTCTTC
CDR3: CASSQGLAGPYNEQFF

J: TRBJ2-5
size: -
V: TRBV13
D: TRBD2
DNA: TGTGCCAGCAGCGGGACTAGCGGGGGGGAGACCCAGTACTTC
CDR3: CASSGTSGGETQYF

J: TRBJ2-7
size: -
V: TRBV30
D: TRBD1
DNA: TGTGCCTGGAGTGGCGGACAGGGGAGTAACGAGCAGTACTTC
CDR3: CAWSGGQGSNEQYF